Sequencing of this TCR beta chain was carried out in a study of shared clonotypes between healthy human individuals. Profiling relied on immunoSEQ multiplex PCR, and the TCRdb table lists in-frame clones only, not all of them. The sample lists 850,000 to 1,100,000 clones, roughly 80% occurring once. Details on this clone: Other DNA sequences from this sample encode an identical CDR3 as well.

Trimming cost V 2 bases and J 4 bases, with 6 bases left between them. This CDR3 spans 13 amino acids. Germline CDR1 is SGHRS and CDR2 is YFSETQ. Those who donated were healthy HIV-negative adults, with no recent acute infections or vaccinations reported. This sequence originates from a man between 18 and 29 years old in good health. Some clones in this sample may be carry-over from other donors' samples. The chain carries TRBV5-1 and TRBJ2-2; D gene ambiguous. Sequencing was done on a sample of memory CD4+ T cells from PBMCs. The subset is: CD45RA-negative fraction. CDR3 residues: CASSLEGTGELFF. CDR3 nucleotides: TGCGCCAGCAGCTTAGAAGGCACCGGGGAGCTGTTTTTT. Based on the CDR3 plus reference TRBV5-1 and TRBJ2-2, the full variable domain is KAGVTQTPRYLIKTRGQQVTLSCSPISGHRSVSWYQQTPGQGLQFLFEYFSETQRNKGNFPGRFSGRQFSNSRSEMNVSTLELGDSALYLCASSLEGTGELFFGEGSRLTVL.